This note documents a single T cell receptor beta chain sequence. The target of this receptor is not known. Nothing much larger sits one base from this clone, and base qualities are not available. This record comes from a study of radiation and T cells in renal cell carcinoma (dated by TCRdb to 2018 to 2021). Describing the broader study: In total, almost 55 samples, comprising 25 or so tumors and around 27 peripheral blood samples, were subjected to TCR beta sequencing. The final blood draw took place at 4 weeks after radiation, the same time as nephrectomy. Across all 53 samples, 3.5 million to 4.5 million unique CDR3 nucleotide sequences encoding around 2,500,000 unique CDR3 amino acid sequences were identified.

The research as a whole found: In blood, the top tumor clonotypes increased between baseline and 2 weeks post-radiation and then shrank by 4 weeks, which suggests that tumor-resident clones expanded only transiently. Dynamics of the blood repertoire were not tracked past 4 weeks after treatment. The single-armed trial design could not address effects of radiation dose or scheduling on the TCR repertoire. Because pretreatment tumor biopsies were not available, the baseline intratumoral presence of clonotypes could not be determined.

The time point tag for this specimen amounts to: blood 4 weeks post-SBRT, at nephrectomy. The sample's treatment or condition label is to be understood as: 15 Gy SBRT to primary tumor, nephrectomy 4 weeks later. The samples were drawn from a clinical trial, where primary renal cell carcinomas were treated with 15 Gy of stereotactic body radiation therapy and then removed by nephrectomy 4 weeks afterward. To follow tumor-enriched clonotypes, serial peripheral blood was collected from radiation-treated patients at baseline and at 2 weeks and 4 weeks after SBRT. All patients had renal cell carcinoma with clear cell pathology. Genomic DNA for TCR sequencing was prepared using the QIAamp DNA Blood Mini Kit (Qiagen). The analyses included just those samples that passed every quality control check. Following the manufacturer's recommendations, the immunoSEQ kit was used to generate TCR beta libraries from genomic DNA. Library preparation used a first multiplex PCR with proprietary primers, then a second PCR adding unique barcodes, with bead cleanups after each round. Each sample batch included a kit-provided positive control reaction and a negative control reaction. The final libraries were assessed on an Agilent 4200 TapeStation D1000 ScreenTape, pooled by volume, and quantified by qPCR. Sequencing ran on an Illumina NextSeq500 with a MidOutput 150-cycle cartridge, using 156 Read1 and 15 Index1 cycles with kit custom primers. The pooled library was loaded at approximately 0.95 pM with about 18% PhiX control spiked in. Concerning the study's data processing: Vendor-processed data were analyzed in R, with a clonotype defined as all T cells sharing the same CDR3 nucleotide sequence. In the clone abundance analyses, frequencies in each sample were normalized to that sample's 10,000 most abundant clones. Public T cell clones, which averaged fewer than five per sample, were removed prior to analysis. Tumor-enriched and baseline blood-enriched clonotypes were defined by at least a 32-fold difference in abundance between compartments. A beta-binomial differential abundance model was used to identify clonotypes that expanded or contracted between blood time points. Similarity between tumor and blood repertoires was quantified using the Baroni-Urbani and Buser coefficient, and groups were compared with two-tailed Wilcoxon tests in R. Not all clones reach the TCRdb copy of this immuneACCESS table, which keeps in-frame sequences only. Checked studies attribute under half of the gap to unresolved V genes and leave the rest unexplained. D and trimming come from the DNA, and the V and J calls and clone size come from that table. The sample profile shows under 100,000 clones; approximately 86% of them were found once. 9.4% of the sample is taken by the ten largest.

As encoded in the germline V gene, CDR1 is SGDLS while CDR2 is YYNGEE. The CDR3 measures 15 amino acids from cysteine to phenylalanine. The retained sequence is limited to the CDR3, 45 bases, with the frame set at the first base. V drops 4 bases and J drops 7 bases, leaving 17 bases in between. Sequenced material: blood, taken from a patient whose treatment included radiotherapy and nephrectomy. The receptor's source is a man aged 45-60 years with renal cell carcinoma. Recombination joined TRBV9 with TRBJ2-2; the D match is possibly TRBD1 or TRBD2, with 6 bases aligned in each. The DNA sequence is as follows: TGTGCCAGCAGCCCCCAAATGGGGGGCCTCGGGGAGCTGTTTTTT. The translation is CASSPQMGGLGELFF. This CDR3, with the reference TRBV9 and TRBJ2-2 proteins standing in past its ends, gives the full variable domain DSGVTQTPKHLITATGQRVTLRCSPRSGDLSVYWYQQSLDQGLQFLIQYYNGEERAKGNILERFSAQQFPDLHSELNLSSLELGDSALYFCASSPQMGGLGELFFGEGSRLTVL.